This T cell receptor (beta chain) appears in the sequencing data of a study of blood T cells in healthy people across ages. Then a second PCR, running about 6 to 12 cycles, was carried out with a sample-barcoded 5' primer and a J-beta primer mix. From the 5' RACE reads, TCRdb called clonotypes with MiXCR, one entry per CDR3 protein. The sample has nearly 800,000 distinct CDR3 sequences, 25% seen once. All donors came from Russia, were Caucasian and healthy, and spanned ages roughly 6 to 95. This clonotype was counted a few times. These sequences were also reported in another study, on T cells of mothers and their children.

Sequencing was carried out using blood. The source is a boy between 10 and 17 years old in good health.

The CDR3 reads CASSPWAHYGYTF. Written as DNA, the CDR3 is TGTGCCAGCAGTCCCTGGGCCCACTATGGCTACACCTTC. The J gene is TRBJ1-2, the V gene TRBV6-6; D call uncertain. Trimming pared 5 bases from V and 3 bases from J, leaving 10 bases between. This CDR3 comprises 13 residues. CDR1 and CDR2 (germline): MNHNY, SVGAGI (reference sequence).